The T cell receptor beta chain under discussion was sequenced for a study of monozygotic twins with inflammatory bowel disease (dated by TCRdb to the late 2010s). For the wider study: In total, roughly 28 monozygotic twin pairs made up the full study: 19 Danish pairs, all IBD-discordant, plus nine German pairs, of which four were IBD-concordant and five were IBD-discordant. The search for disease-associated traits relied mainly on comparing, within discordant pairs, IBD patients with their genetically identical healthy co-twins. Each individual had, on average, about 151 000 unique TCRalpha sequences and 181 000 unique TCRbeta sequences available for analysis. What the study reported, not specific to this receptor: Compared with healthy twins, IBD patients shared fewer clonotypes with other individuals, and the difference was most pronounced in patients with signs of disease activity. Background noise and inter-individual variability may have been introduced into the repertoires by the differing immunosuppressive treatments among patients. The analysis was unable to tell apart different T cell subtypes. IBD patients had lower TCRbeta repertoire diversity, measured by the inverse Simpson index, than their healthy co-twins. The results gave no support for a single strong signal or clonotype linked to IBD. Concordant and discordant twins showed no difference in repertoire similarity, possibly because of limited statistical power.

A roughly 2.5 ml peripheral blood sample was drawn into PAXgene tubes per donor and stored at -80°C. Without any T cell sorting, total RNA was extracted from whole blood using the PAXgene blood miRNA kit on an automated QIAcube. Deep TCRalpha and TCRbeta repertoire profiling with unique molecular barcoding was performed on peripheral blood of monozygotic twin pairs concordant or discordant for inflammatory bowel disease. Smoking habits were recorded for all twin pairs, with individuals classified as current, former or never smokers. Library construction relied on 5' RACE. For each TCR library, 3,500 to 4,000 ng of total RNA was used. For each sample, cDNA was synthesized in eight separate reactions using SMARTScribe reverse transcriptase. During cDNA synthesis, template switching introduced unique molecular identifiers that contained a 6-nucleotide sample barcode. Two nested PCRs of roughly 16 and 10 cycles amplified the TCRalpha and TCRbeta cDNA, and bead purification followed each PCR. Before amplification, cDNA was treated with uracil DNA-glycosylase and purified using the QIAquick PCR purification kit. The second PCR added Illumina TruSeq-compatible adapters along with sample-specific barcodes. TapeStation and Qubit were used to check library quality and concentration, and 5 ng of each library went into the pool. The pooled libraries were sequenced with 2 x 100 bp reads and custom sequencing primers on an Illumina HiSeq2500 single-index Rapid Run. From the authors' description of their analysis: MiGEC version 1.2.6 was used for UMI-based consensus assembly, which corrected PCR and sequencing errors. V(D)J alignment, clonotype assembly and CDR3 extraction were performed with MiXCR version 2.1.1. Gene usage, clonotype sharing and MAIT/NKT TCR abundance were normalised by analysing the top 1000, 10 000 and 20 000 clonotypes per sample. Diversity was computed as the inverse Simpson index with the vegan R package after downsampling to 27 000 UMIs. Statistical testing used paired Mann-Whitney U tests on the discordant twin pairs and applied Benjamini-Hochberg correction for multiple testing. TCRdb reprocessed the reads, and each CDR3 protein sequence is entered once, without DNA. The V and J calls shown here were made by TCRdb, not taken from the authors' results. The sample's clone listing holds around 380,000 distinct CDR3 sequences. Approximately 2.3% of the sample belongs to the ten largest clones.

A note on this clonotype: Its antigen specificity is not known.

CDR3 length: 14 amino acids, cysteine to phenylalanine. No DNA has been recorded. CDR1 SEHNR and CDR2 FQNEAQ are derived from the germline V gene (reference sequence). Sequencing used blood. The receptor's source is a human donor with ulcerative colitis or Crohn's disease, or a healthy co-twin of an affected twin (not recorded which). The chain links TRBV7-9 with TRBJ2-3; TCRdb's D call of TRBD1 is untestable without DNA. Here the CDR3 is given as CASSLNRWAGVQYF.